This T cell receptor (beta chain) was identified in a study of blood T cell repertoires in COVID-19. This CDR3 has 15 amino acids. The germline CDR1 and CDR2 sequences are SEHNR and FQNEAQ (reference sequence). The ends lost 7 bases at V and 7 bases at J; junction bases unmatched: 7. Produced via immunoSEQ multiplex PCR; TCRdb's table is partial and in-frame only. Of 160,000 or so clones listed, around 83% were seen once; the top ten hold approximately 12%. V usage is TRBV7-9 and J usage is TRBJ1-6; 10 nucleotides match TRBD1. What was sequenced was peripheral blood. The TCR sequence derives from a man between 65 and 85 years old who had recovered from COVID-19. The CDR3 here is CASNPPGQGNSPLHF. CDR3 coding DNA: TGTGCCAGCAACCCTCCGGGACAGGGGAATTCACCCCTCCACTTT.